Described below is a single TCR beta chain sequence and its context. Its target is unknown. The data belong to a study of shared clonotypes between healthy human individuals. As for the study in general: Three plates were used per donor for CD4 naive, three for CD4 memory, two for CD8 naive and one for CD8 memory.

Study-level findings and limits: Researchers found naive subsets generally carried larger estimated richness than memory subsets. With a handful of donors compared, 4% to 5.5% of naive CD4 clonotypes were shared.

Germline assignment: CDR1 SGHAT and CDR2 FQNNGV. This CDR3 has 13 amino acids. Trimming removed 7 bases at V and 6 bases at J, with 13 bases between. Assay used: immunoSEQ multiplex PCR; TCRdb lists only in-frame clones, some missing. The sample includes 980,000 or so clones, less than 85% seen only once; the top ten take about 1.5%. The TCR was taken from a man aged 18 to 35 in good health. This chain links TRBV11-2 with TRBJ2-1; D is ambiguous. The sequenced sample was memory CD4+ T cells sorted from blood. Subset given: CD45RA-negative fraction. The CDR3 protein is CASTPPSGNEQFF. In nucleotides, the CDR3 is TGTGCCAGCACCCCTCCTTCGGGCAATGAGCAGTTCTTC. Together with reference TRBV11-2 and TRBJ2-1, the CDR3 gives the full variable domain: EAGVAQSPRYKIIEKRQSVAFWCNPISGHATLYWYQQILGQGPKLLIQFQNNGVVDDSQLPKDRFSAERLKGVDSTLKIQPAKLEDSAVYLCASTPPSGNEQFFGPGTRLTVL.